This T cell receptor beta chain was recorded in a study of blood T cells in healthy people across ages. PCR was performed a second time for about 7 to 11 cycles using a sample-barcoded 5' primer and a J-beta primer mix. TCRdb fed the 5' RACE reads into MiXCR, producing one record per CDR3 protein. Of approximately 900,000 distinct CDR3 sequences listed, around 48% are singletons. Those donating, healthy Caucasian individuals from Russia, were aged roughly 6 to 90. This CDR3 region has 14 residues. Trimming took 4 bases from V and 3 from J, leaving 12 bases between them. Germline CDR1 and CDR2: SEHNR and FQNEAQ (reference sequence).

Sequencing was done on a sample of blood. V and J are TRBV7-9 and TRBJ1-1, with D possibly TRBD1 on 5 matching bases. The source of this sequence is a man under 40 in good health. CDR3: CASSYTTVDTEAFF. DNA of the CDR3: TGTGCCAGCAGCTATACGACAGTCGACACTGAAGCTTTCTTT.